The 17 T cell receptor beta chains in this list originate from one sample, sequenced in a study of blood T cell repertoires in COVID-19. This table comes from immunoSEQ multiplex PCR, and its TCRdb copy is limited to in-frame clones, with some not included. The sample lists fewer than 350,000 clones; roughly nine tenths were seen once. What was sequenced was PBMCs or T cells enriched from blood (not recorded which). The receptors here all came from a woman aged 40 to 50 who had recovered from COVID-19.

The chain has TRBV27 and TRBJ2-1; 7 bases map to TRBD2. V shed 8 bases and J 5 bases; nucleotides not matched to a gene: 15. The CDR3 contains 16 residues. Germline CDR1 is MNHEY and CDR2 is SMNVEV (reference sequence). CDR3 in amino acids: CASHSGSGIVDNEQFF. The CDR3 DNA follows: TGTGCCAGCCACTCGGGGAGCGGGATAGTCGACAATGAGCAGTTCTTC.

The chain employs TRBV5-1 and TRBJ1-2; TRBD1 matches at 7 bases. The CDR3 is 15 amino acids. V was pared by 5 bases and J by 8 bases, with 15 bases of the junction left unmatched. The germline V gene encodes CDR1 SGHRS and CDR2 YFSETQ. CDR3 region: CASSQADRVVSGYTF. The CDR3 nucleotides are TGCGCCAGCAGTCAAGCCGACAGGGTGGTAAGCGGCTACACCTTC.

This rearrangement joins TRBV30 to TRBJ1-5; 7 bases match TRBD1. The J segment lost 5 bases and the V segment lost 4 bases, leaving 8 bases of the junction unmatched. CDR3 length equals 14 residues. Germline V gene sequence: CDR1 GTSNPN, CDR2 SVGIG (reference sequence). Written as DNA, the CDR3 is TGTGCCTGGACCGGGGGACAGAACTATCAGCCCCAGCATTTT. Its translation: CAWTGGQNYQPQHF.

This chain uses TRBV7-3 with TRBJ2-3; tentatively, D is TRBD2 (6 bases). CDR3 length equals 15 residues. Germline CDR1 and CDR2: SGHTA and FQGTGA. V was cut by 1 base and J by 4 bases, with 12 bases left in between. The CDR3 reads CASSLMGLEADTQYF. The DNA of the CDR3 is TGTGCCAGCAGCTTAATGGGACTTGAGGCAGATACGCAGTATTTT.

V and J are TRBV7-3 and TRBJ2-3; weak D call: TRBD1 (5 bases). Germline CDR1 SGHTA, CDR2 FQGTGA. Trimming cost V 2 bases and J 5 bases, with 11 bases left between them. The CDR3 covers 14 residues. The CDR3 sequence is CASSLGAQGDTQYF. DNA of the CDR3: TGTGCCAGCAGCTTAGGGGCTCAGGGAGATACGCAGTATTTT.

The rearrangement links TRBV15 to TRBJ2-1; 12 nucleotides agree with TRBD2. The V and J ends lost 0 bases and 6 bases, in that order; junction bases with no gene match: 9. Germline assignment: CDR1 LNHNV and CDR2 YYDKDF (reference sequence). There are 18 residues in the CDR3. CDR3 loop: CATSRDALLAGGLNEQFF. CDR3 nucleotides: TGTGCCACCAGCAGAGATGCCCTCCTAGCGGGAGGGCTCAATGAGCAGTTCTTC.

V usage is TRBV7-2 and J usage is TRBJ1-5, with 7 nucleotides matching TRBD1. The CDR3 is made up of 17 amino acids. The V gene's germline CDR1 is SGHTA and CDR2 FQGNSA. V dropped 2 bases and J dropped 7; count of bases not matched to a gene: 14. CDR3 region: CASSLQSRGTPGQPQHF. The CDR3 coding sequence is TGTGCCAGCAGCTTACAGTCCAGGGGGACCCCTGGACAGCCCCAGCATTTT.

The V and J genes are TRBV6-4 and TRBJ2-1; 8 positions match TRBD2. The CDR3 is 15 amino acids. Unmatched junction bases numbered 9, after V lost 4 bases and J lost 7 bases. Per germline, CDR1 MRHNA and CDR2 SNTAGT. In DNA form, the CDR3 reads TGTGCCAGCAGTGTGGGAGCGGGAGATACGAATGAGCAGTTCTTC. Its translation: CASSVGAGDTNEQFF.

The rearrangement uses TRBV3-1 (or the pseudogene TRBV3-2) and TRBJ2-1; 8 bases agree with TRBD2. Trimming cost V 6 bases and J 10 bases; bases outside gene matches: 14. This CDR3 is built from 15 residues. Germline loops: CDR1 LGHDT, CDR2 YNNKEL (reference sequence). DNA for the CDR3: TGTGCCAGCAGACTTAGCGGGTCCGGGACTAGGGAGCAGTTCTTC. It translates to CASRLSGSGTREQFF.

The chain links TRBV28 to TRBJ1-2; weak D call: TRBD1 (6 bases). The CDR3 sequence is 15 residues long. Per the germline V gene, CDR1 is MDHEN and CDR2 is SYDVKM. V was shortened by 6 bases and J by 2 bases, with 16 bases between the two germline ends. CDR3 region: CASSWGQGINYGYTF. Here the CDR3 DNA reads TGTGCCAGCAGCTGGGGGCAGGGGATCAACTATGGCTACACCTTC.

The chain carries TRBV3-1 (or the pseudogene TRBV3-2) and TRBJ1-1, with a possible D match to TRBD1 (6 bases). V was cut by 7 bases and J by 6 bases, with 15 bases left in between. Germline V gene data show CDR1 as LGHDT and CDR2 as YNNKEL (reference sequence). The CDR3 totals 13 residues. CDR3 bases: TGTGCCAGCACCCTGGGGGGGGGCGCTGAAGCTTTCTTT. This codes for CASTLGGGAEAFF.

The V call is TRBV5-6, the J call TRBJ2-3; a possible D gene is TRBD2 (6 bases). Per the germline V gene, CDR1 is SGHDT and CDR2 is YYEEEE. This CDR3 region has 14 residues. The V end lost 0 bases, the J end lost 6 bases, and 11 bases lay between the germline ends. CDR3 in DNA: TGTGCCAGCAGCTTGGAGCGACTAGTGGATACGCAGTATTTT. Translating gives CASSLERLVDTQYF.

The sample holds one count of this clone. This rearrangement joins TRBV7-9 to TRBJ2-1; 8 bases agree with TRBD2. V shed 5 bases, J shed 2 bases, and the junction held 14 bases outside the gene matches. Germline values: CDR1 SEHNR, CDR2 FQNEAQ (reference sequence). The CDR3 is 18 residues long. Written as DNA, the CDR3 is TGTGCCAGCAGCCCGGGACTAGAAACCTTCAAACCCTACAATGAGCAGTTCTTC. Translating gives CASSPGLETFKPYNEQFF.

The chain joins TRBV5-1 to TRBJ2-7, with D possibly matching TRBD1 (6 bases). Germline-derived CDR1 and CDR2 are SGHRS and YFSETQ. This CDR3 is 15 amino acids long. The V end was cut by 2 bases, the J end by 4 bases, with 16 bases between. CDR3 residues: CASSFSRTARYEQYF. The DNA of the CDR3 is TGCGCCAGCAGCTTTTCTAGGACAGCCAGGTACGAGCAGTACTTC.

The chain is built from TRBV28 and TRBJ1-1; D is undetermined. Trimming took 4 bases from V and 10 from J, leaving 16 bases between them. The CDR3 length is 13 residues. Looked up from germline, CDR1 is MDHEN and CDR2 is SYDVKM. CDR3 sequence reads: CASSSDILRRAFF. The CDR3 DNA follows: TGTGCCAGCAGTTCCGACATTCTCCGGCGAGCTTTCTTT.

For the CDR3, the DNA is TGTGCCACCCAGCGGGCGGGAGCCTACGAGCAGTACTTC. Its protein is CATQRAGAYEQYF. The genes are TRBV27 and TRBJ2-7; 7 positions agree with TRBD2. The CDR3 runs 13 residues. Germline CDR1 reads MNHEY; CDR2 reads SMNVEV (reference sequence). Trimming removed 10 bases from V and 2 bases from J; junction bases left unmatched: 8.

In this sample, this clone turned up a few times. The chain joins TRBV27 to TRBJ1-2; TRBD1 matches 8 bases. The germline V gene encodes CDR1 MNHEY and CDR2 SMNVEV (reference sequence). This CDR3 is built from 16 residues. V gave up 2 bases and J gave up 8 bases; unmatched junction bases: 13. CDR3 nucleotides: TGTGCCAGCAGTTTACAACCTGGACAGGGAGTTTTGGGCTACACCTTC. Encoded protein: CASSLQPGQGVLGYTF.